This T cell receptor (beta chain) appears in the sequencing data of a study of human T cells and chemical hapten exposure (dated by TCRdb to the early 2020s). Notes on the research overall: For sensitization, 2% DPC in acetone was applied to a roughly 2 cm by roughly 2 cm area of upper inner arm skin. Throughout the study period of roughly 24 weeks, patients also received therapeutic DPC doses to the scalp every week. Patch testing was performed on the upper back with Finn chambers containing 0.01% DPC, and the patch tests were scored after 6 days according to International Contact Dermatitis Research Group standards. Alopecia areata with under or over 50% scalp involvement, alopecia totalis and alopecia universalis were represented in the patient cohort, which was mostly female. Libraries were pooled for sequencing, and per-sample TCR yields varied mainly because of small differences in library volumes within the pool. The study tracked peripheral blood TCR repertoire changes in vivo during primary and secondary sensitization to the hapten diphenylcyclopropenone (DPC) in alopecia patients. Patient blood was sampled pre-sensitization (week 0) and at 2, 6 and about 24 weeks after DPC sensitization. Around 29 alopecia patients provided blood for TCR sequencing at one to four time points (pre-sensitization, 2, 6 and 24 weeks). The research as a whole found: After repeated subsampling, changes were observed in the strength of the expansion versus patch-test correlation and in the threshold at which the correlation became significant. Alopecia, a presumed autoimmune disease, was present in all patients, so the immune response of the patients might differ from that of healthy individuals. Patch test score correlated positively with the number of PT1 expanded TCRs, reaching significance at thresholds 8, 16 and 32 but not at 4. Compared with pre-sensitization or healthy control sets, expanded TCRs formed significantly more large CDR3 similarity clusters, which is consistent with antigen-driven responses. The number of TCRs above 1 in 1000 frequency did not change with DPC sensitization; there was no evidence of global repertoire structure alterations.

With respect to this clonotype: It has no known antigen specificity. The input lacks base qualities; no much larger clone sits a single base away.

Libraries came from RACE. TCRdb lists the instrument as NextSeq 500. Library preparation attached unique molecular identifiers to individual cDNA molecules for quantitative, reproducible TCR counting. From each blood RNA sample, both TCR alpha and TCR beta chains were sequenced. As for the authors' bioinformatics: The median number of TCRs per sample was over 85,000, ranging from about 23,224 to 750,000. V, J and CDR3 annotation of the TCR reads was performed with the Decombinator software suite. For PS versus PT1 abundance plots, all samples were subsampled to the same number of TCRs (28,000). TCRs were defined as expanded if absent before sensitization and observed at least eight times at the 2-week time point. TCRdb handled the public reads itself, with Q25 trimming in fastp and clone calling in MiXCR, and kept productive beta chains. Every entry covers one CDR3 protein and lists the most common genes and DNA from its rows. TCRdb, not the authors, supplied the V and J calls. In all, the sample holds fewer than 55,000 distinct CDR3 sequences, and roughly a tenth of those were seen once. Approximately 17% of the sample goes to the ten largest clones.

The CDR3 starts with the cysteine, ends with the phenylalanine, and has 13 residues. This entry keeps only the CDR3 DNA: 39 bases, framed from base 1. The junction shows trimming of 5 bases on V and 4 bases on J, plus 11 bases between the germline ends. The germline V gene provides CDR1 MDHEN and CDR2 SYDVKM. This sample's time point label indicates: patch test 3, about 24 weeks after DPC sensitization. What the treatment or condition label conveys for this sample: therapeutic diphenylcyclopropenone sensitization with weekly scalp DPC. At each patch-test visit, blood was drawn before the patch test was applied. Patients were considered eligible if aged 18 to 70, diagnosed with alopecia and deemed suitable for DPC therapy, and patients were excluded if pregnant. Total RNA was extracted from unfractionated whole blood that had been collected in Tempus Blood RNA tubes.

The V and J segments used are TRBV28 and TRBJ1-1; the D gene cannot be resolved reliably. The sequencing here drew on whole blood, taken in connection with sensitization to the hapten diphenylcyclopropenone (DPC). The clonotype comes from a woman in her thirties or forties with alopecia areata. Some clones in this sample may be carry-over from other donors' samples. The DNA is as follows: TGTGCCAGCAGTCTTCCCGCCCTCACTGAAGCTTTCTTT. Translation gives CASSLPALTEAFF.